Below, one T cell receptor (beta chain) is given with its context. Its cognate antigen has yet to be identified. Base qualities were left out, and no much larger clone turns up one base away. This specimen belongs to a study of T cells after yellow fever vaccination (dated by TCRdb to about 2019). For the wider study: Libraries from fractions with low cell numbers were prepared with the SMART-Seq v4 Ultra Low Input RNA kit. To track T-cell clones before and after primary and booster YFV17D yellow fever vaccination, bulk TCR alpha and beta repertoires were sequenced longitudinally. Bulk PBMC replicates and cell subsets were isolated from blood drawn at multiple timepoints before and after both primary and secondary immunization. The cohort comprised two healthy male donors, one aged 18 to 30 and one aged 30 to 40 years.

What the authors observed across the whole study: Because abundant contaminating clonotypes from the bulk population could be contained in FACS-sorted repertoires, computational filtering was required. Only a couple of donors were included in the study, so the extent to which the findings can be generalized is limited. The secondary T-cell response was weaker than the primary response but faster, peaking on day 5 instead of day 15. After the booster, most of the clones that had expanded following primary vaccination were detected again (almost 98% of CD4 and around 88% of CD8), which suggests that memory was broadly maintained. A small share of clonotypes occurred in both CD4 and CD8 compartments, likely arising from convergent recombination.

TCR cDNA was synthesized by 5'RACE template switching, through which a universal primer site and unique molecular identifiers were introduced. Priming of cDNA synthesis was performed from both the TCR alpha and TCR beta constant segments. Library amplification involved two PCR steps, and the second step added sample barcodes and sequencing adapters. Sequencing of libraries was done on Illumina HiSeq 2500 (2x100 bp) or NovaSeq (2x150 bp). In the paper's pipeline: MIGEC was used to demultiplex reads and collapse the reads into UMI consensus sequences, and MiXCR was used for V(D)J alignment. Vaccine-responding clonotypes were identified with edgeR using replicate PBMC samples, with FDR below 0.01 and a log2 fold change above 5 up to day 15 being required. Bulk clonotypes were assigned CD4 or CD8 identity according to which sequenced CD4 or CD8 repertoire held them at higher abundance. The raw public data were reprocessed by TCRdb itself: fastp quality trimming at Q25, MiXCR clonotype calling, in-frame beta chains only. Entries are consolidated by CDR3 protein sequence, retaining the most common genes and DNA. In this record, the V and J calls reflect TCRdb's handling and not the investigators' own analysis. The sample records 500,000 to 650,000 distinct CDR3 sequences, less than 20% of which are singletons. Clones ranked in the top ten supply 17% of the sample.

In the paper's terms, the treatment or condition label means: live attenuated yellow fever vaccine strain. At every blood-draw timepoint, two biological replicates of bulk PBMCs were collected. PBMCs were isolated from peripheral blood using a standard Ficoll-Paque protocol. TriZol was used to extract RNA from bulk PBMCs, from CD4 and CD8 fractions, and from dextramer-positive and dextramer-negative fractions. The source material was PBMCs, sampled 4 to 6 days after the first yellow fever vaccination. The origin of this receptor is a young man who received the YFV17D yellow fever vaccine.

CDR3 region: CASSRTSGGIDTQYF. The sequenced DNA is TGTGCCAGCAGCCGGACTAGCGGGGGGATAGATACGCAGTATTTT. The rearranged segments are TRBV5-4 and TRBJ2-3, with 14 bases aligning to TRBD2. Germline trimming amounts to 4 bases on V and 5 bases on J, with 3 as the count of junction bases outside the gene matches. CDR1 and CDR2, per the germline V gene (reference sequence), are SGHNT and YYREEE. CDR3 length: 15 amino acids, cysteine to phenylalanine. The kept DNA is CDR3 alone, 45 bases in frame from the first base.